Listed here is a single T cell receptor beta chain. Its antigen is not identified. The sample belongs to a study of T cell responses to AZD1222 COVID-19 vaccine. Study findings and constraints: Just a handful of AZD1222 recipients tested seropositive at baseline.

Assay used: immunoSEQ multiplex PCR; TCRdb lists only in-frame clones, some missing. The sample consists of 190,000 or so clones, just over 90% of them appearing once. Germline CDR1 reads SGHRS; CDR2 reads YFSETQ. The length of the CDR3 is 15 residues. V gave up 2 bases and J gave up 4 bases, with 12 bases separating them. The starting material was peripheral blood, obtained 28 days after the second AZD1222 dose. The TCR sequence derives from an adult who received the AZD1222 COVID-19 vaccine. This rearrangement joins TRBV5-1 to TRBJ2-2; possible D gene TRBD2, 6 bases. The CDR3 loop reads CASSFGGTGTGELFF. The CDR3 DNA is TGCGCCAGCAGCTTTGGGGGGACGGGCACCGGGGAGCTGTTTTTT.